The T cell receptor (beta chain) under discussion was sequenced for a study of OX40 agonist ivuxolimab in advanced cancers. TCRdb's copy holds only in-frame clones and misses some; the assay was immunoSEQ multiplex PCR. The sample includes 65,000 to 90,000 clones, around nine tenths seen only once; the top ten take 0.6% to 0.75%. The study, taken as a whole, reports: The study observed clonal expansion of CD4+ and CD8+ blood T cells by week 6 at 0.1 to 3.0 mg/kg. Some patients without response likewise showed low normalized clonal expansion.

The CDR3 has 13 residues. Germline V gene data show CDR1 as KGHSH and CDR2 as LQKENI. J lost 6 bases, V lost 6 bases, and 6 bases had no gene match. About this clone: What it recognizes is unknown.

The clonotype originates from an adult with an advanced solid tumor such as melanoma, head and neck, liver or kidney cancer. The sample was CD4+ or CD8+ T cells sorted from blood, taken in a trial of the OX40 agonist ivuxolimab. The chain employs TRBV18 and TRBJ2-7; 9 nucleotides line up with TRBD2. CDR3 coding DNA: TGTGCCAGCTCCCTGGCTAGCGGGGTCGAGCAGTACTTC. Amino acid sequence: CASSLASGVEQYF.